This T cell receptor (beta chain) was sequenced for a study of T cell responses to AZD1222 COVID-19 vaccine. The V gene's germline CDR1 is LNHDA and CDR2 SQIVND (reference sequence). The CDR3 is 18 residues long. The ends were cut back, 5 bases at V and 4 bases at J, with 26 bases in the middle. Turning to this clone: What it binds is unknown.

Only in-frame clones appear in the TCRdb table, and some are missing; sequencing was by immunoSEQ multiplex PCR. The profile shows 95,000 or so clones, over 85% of them singletons. Study findings and constraints: Repertoire samples came only from after the peak T cell response. As reported, nearly half of all spike-specific TCRs target variant regions that are unmutated. It was only a handful of AZD1222 recipients who were seropositive at baseline. The study found Spike-specific TCR breadth and depth rose after two AZD1222 doses.

The material sequenced was peripheral blood, taken on day 0 of MenACWY control vaccination. The chain joins TRBV19 to TRBJ2-5, with D possibly being TRBD2 (6 bases). The origin of this receptor is an adult in good health. The CDR3 here is CASSPLKGAAGPGETQYF. DNA for the CDR3: TGTGCCAGTAGTCCCCTTAAGGGAGCAGCGGGTCCGGGAGAGACCCAGTACTTC.